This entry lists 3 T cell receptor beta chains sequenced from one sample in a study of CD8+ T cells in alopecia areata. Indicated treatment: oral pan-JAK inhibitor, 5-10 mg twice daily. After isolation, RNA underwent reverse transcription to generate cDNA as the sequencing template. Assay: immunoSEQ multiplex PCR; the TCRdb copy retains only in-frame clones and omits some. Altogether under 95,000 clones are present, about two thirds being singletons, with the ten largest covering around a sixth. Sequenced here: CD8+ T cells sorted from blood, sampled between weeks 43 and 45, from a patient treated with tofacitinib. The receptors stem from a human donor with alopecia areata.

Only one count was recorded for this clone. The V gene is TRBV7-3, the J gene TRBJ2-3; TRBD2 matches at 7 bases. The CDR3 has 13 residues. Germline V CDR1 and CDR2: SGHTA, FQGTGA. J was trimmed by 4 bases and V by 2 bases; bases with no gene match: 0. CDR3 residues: CASSLAGADTQYF. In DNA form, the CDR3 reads TGTGCCAGCAGCTTAGCGGGGGCAGATACGCAGTATTTT.

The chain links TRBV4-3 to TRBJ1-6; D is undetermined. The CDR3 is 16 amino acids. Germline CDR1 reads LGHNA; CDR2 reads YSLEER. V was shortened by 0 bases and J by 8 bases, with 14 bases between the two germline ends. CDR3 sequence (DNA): TGCGCCAGCAGCCAAGATCTCAATAGAGTCTATTCACCCCTCCACTTT. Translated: CASSQDLNRVYSPLHF.

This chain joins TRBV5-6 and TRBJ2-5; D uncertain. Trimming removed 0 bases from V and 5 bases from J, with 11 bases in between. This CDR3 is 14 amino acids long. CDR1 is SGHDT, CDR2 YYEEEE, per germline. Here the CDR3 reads CASSLVQGWETQYF. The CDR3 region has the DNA TGTGCCAGCAGCTTGGTGCAAGGCTGGGAGACCCAGTACTTC.